This T cell receptor beta chain was captured in a study of PD-1 blockade in mismatch repair-deficient tumors. TCRdb's table, derived via immunoSEQ multiplex PCR, lists solely in-frame clones and lacks some. In the table there are 40,000 to 60,000 clones, roughly 80% of which are singletons. The germline V gene encodes CDR1 SGHDT and CDR2 YYEEEE. The CDR3 totals 15 residues. Losses at the gene ends were 5 bases for V and 3 bases for J; bases not matched to a gene: 8. The receptor's source is an adult with mismatch repair-deficient cancer. Sequencing used peripheral blood, obtained less than 21 weeks after starting pembrolizumab. The V call is TRBV5-6, the J call TRBJ2-7, with TRBD2 identical over 10 bases. The CDR3 loop is CASRPGLAEIYEQYF. For the CDR3, the DNA is TGTGCCAGCAGGCCAGGACTAGCGGAAATCTACGAGCAGTACTTC.